This T cell receptor beta chain appears in the sequencing data of a study of OX40 agonist ivuxolimab in advanced cancers. This clone showed up just once. Its target is unknown. This CDR3 region has 15 residues. Per germline, CDR1 SGHVS and CDR2 FNYEAQ. The V and J ends lost 5 bases and 2 bases respectively, with 16 bases between them. Profiled with immunoSEQ multiplex PCR; TCRdb holds only in-frame clones, not every one. This sample carries roughly 65,000 clones, around 86% of them seen once, and the ten largest clones take approximately 0.4%. Study results and caveats: With doses of 0.1 to 3.0 mg/kg, CD4+ and CD8+ blood T cells had undergone clonal expansion by week 6.

The chain couples TRBV7-6 to TRBJ2-7; TRBD1 or TRBD2 may be the D gene (5 bases each). The TCR was taken from an adult with an advanced solid tumor such as melanoma, head and neck, liver or kidney cancer. The sample was CD4+ or CD8+ T cells sorted from blood, taken in a trial of the OX40 agonist ivuxolimab. For the CDR3, the DNA is TGTGCCAGCAGCCCCTCGGGGCAGCCACCCTACGAGCAGTACTTC. Translation gives CASSPSGQPPYEQYF. Full variable domain (rest looked up from reference TRBV7-6 and TRBJ2-7): GAGVSQSPRYKVTKRGQDVALRCDPISGHVSLYWYRQALGQGPEFLTYFNYEAQQDKSGLPNDRFSAERPEGSISTLTIQRTEQRDSAMYRCASSPSGQPPYEQYFGPGTRLTVT.